This T cell receptor beta chain was identified during a study of blood T cell repertoires in COVID-19. At the level of the study: From T cells, B-cell-depleted T cells, or PBMCs came the material, which was cDNA or gDNA.

TCRdb's copy holds only in-frame clones and misses some; the assay was immunoSEQ multiplex PCR. The sample lists 250,000 or so clones; about 80% were seen once. V dropped 5 bases and J dropped 4; count of bases not matched to a gene: 11. The CDR3 runs 17 residues. Germline V gene lookup returns CDR1 SGHVS and CDR2 FQNEAQ. Sequencing was performed on PBMCs or T cells enriched from blood (not recorded which). The TCR was taken from a man aged 45-60 years who had recovered from COVID-19. The genes are TRBV7-8 and TRBJ2-2, with 9 nucleotides matching TRBD1. This chain's CDR3 is CASSLQGTGMITGELFF. CDR3 DNA sequence: TGTGCCAGCAGCCTCCAGGGGACAGGGATGATCACCGGGGAGCTGTTTTTT.